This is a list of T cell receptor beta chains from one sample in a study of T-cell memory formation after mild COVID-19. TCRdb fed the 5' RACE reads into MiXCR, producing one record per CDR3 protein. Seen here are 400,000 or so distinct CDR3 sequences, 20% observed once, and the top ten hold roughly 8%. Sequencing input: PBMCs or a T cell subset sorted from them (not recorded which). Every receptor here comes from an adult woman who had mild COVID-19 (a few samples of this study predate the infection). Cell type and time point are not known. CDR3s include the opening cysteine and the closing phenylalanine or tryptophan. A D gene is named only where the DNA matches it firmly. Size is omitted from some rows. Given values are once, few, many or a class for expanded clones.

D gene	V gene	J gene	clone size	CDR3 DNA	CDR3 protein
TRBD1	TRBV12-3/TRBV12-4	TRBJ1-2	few	TGTGCCAGCAGTTTAGTACAGGGGGCTTCTGGCTACACCTTC	CASSLVQGASGYTF
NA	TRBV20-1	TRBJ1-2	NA	TGCAGTGCTAGAACAGGGAGCAACTATGGCTACACCTTC	CSARTGSNYGYTF
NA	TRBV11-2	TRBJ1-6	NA	TGTGCCAGCAGCCGCTCGGCGGGGGGCGGTTCACCCCTCCACTTT	CASSRSAGGGSPLHF
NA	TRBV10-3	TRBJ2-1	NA	TGTGCCATCAGTGAGTCTTTGTACCCAGATGGCTACAATGAGCAGTTCTTC	CAISESLYPDGYNEQFF
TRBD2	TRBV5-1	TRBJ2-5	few	TGCGCCAGCAGCTGGACTAGCGGGCCACAAGAGACCCAGTACTTC	CASSWTSGPQETQYF
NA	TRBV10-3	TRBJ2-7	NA	TGTGCCACGTCGAGGCAGGACTCCTACGAGCAGTACTTC	CATSRQDSYEQYF
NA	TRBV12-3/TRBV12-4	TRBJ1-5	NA	TGTGCCAGCAGCAGTAAACCCCGCGGGTTTGGGGGGAGCAATCAGCCCCAGCATTTT	CASSSKPRGFGGSNQPQHF
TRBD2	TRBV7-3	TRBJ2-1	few	TGTGCCAGCAGCTCCTCTAGCGGGAGCAATGAGCAGTTCTTC	CASSSSSGSNEQFF
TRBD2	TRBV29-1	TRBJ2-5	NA	TGCAGCGTCGTAAGCGGGAGGGCCTTGTACCAAGAGACCCAGTACTTC	CSVVSGRALYQETQYF
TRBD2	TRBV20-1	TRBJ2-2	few	TGCAGTGCCGGACTAGCGGGAGACACCGGGGAGCTGTTTTTT	CSAGLAGDTGELFF
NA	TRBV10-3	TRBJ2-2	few	TGTGCCATTGAAAACACCGGGGAGCTGTTTTTT	CAIENTGELFF
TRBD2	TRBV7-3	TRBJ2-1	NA	TGTGCCAGCAGCCCACCCCCCCGGACGGGGGGGGTGGGTGAGCAGTTCTTC	CASSPPPRTGGVGEQFF
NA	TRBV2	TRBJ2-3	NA	TGTGCCAGCAGTGCTCTTAGCACAGATACGCAGTATTTT	CASSALSTDTQYF
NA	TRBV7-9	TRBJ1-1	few	TGTGCCAGCAGCCAAAACGGGGGAGGTGAAGCTTTCTTT	CASSQNGGGEAFF
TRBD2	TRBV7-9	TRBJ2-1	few	TGTGCCAGCAGCGAAAGTAGCGGGAGGGCGCGTGAGCAGTTCTTC	CASSESSGRAREQFF
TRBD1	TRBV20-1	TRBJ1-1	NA	TGCAGTGCTAGAGACAGGGGGCTGAATGAAGCTTTCTTT	CSARDRGLNEAFF
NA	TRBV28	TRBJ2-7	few	TGTGCCAGCAGTTTATTAGGGAGCGAGCAGTACTTC	CASSLLGSEQYF
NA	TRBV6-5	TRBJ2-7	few	TGTGCCAGCCGGGGACCAGTGAATTCCTACGAGCAGTACTTC	CASRGPVNSYEQYF
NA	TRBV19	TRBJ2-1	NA	TGTGCCAGTAGTACCCCCTGGACCTCCTACAATGAGCAGTTCTTC	CASSTPWTSYNEQFF
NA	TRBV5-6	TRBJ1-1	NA	TGTGCCAGCAGCTTAAGGGGATATAGGAACACTGAAGCTTTCTTT	CASSLRGYRNTEAFF
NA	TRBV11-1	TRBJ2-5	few	TGTGCCAGCAGCCCCCCACCGGGCGTACAGACCCAGTACTTC	CASSPPPGVQTQYF
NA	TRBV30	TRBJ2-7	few	TGTGCCTGGAGTGTAGGGGTCCCTGGGGCCTACGAGCAGTACTTC	CAWSVGVPGAYEQYF
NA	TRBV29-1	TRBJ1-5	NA	TGCAGCGTTGAATGGGGAATTAGCAATCAGCCCCAGCATTTT	CSVEWGISNQPQHF
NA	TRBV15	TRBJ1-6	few	TGTGCCACCAAGACAGATAATTCACCCCTCCACTTT	CATKTDNSPLHF
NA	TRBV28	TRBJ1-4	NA	TGTGCCAGCAGTCTACATTCGACTAATGAAAAACTGTTTTTT	CASSLHSTNEKLFF
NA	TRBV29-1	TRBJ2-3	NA	TGCAGCGTTAATCGATACACAGATACGCAGTATTTT	CSVNRYTDTQYF
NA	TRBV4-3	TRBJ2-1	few	TGCGCCAGCAGCCAAGATTACCCCCGCAATGAGCAGTTCTTC	CASSQDYPRNEQFF
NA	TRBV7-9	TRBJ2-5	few	TGTGCCAGCAGCTCGGTGGGGACTTTGCAAGAGACCCAGTACTTC	CASSSVGTLQETQYF
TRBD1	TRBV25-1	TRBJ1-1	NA	TGTGCCAGCAGTGCTCTCGGACAGGTGAACACTGAAGCTTTCTTT	CASSALGQVNTEAFF
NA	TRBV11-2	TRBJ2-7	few	TGTGCCAGCAGCCCCGGGAAGGGCAGAACCTACGAGCAGTACTTC	CASSPGKGRTYEQYF
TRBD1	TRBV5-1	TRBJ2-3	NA	TGCGCCAGCAGCTTGGTAGGGGGCGAGGGTACGCAGTATTTT	CASSLVGGEGTQYF